A selection of T cell receptor beta chains follows, all from one sample in a study of cytotoxic CD8 clonotypes in ibrutinib-treated CLL. The repertoire was sequenced with immunoSEQ multiplex PCR; TCRdb's copy has only in-frame clones and lacks some. The sample lists approximately 50,000 clones, 54% occurring once. Sample: PBMCs, taken at disease progression, from a patient treated with ibrutinib. These receptors were obtained from a human donor with chronic lymphocytic leukemia. Each CDR3 is given with its conserved first and last residue. A D gene is named only where the DNA matches it firmly. Some rows mark clone size as missing; the rest say once, few, many or name a class of expanded clone.

>TRBV4-2|17|-|TRBJ2-7|-
TGTGCCAGCAGCCCCGCAACAGGGTTAGCGGTCTCCTACGAGCAGTACTTC
CASSPATGLAVSYEQYF
>TRBV7-9|13|-|TRBJ2-2|-
TGTGCCAGCAGCTTAACGGTTGGCGGGGAGCTGTTTTTT
CASSLTVGGELFF
>TRBV18|15|-|TRBJ1-2|-
TGTGCCAGCTCAGCGTGGACAAGATTTGAGCGTGGCTACACCTTC
CASSAWTRFERGYTF
>TRBV25-1|14|-|TRBJ1-1|-
TGTGCCAGCAGTGAATATTGGCTGGACACTGAAGCTTTCTTT
CASSEYWLDTEAFF
>TRBV7-7|14|-|TRBJ2-5|-
TGTGCCAGCAGCACTACGCCGAGTGGAGAGACCCAGTACTTC
CASSTTPSGETQYF
>TRBV6-5|14|-|TRBJ1-1|TRBD1
TGTGCCAGCAGGGGACAGGCTATGAACACTGAAGCTTTCTTT
CASRGQAMNTEAFF
>TRBV7-9|17|-|TRBJ2-1|TRBD2
TGTGCCAGCAGCTTAGGGGTTAGCGGGGGACGCGGGGATGAGCAGTTCTTC
CASSLGVSGGRGDEQFF
>TRBV29-1|17|once|TRBJ2-3|TRBD2
TGCAGCGTCCAACCTATCCCCGGGACTAGCGTCCCAGATACGCAGTATTTT
CSVQPIPGTSVPDTQYF
>TRBV6-6|14|few|TRBJ1-5|-
TGTGCCAGCAGTCGTGAGTATAGCAATCAGCCCCAGCATTTT
CASSREYSNQPQHF
>TRBV9|15|-|TRBJ2-7|TRBD2
TGTGCCAGCAGCCCCCAACTAGCGGGCACCTACGAGCAGTACTTC
CASSPQLAGTYEQYF
>TRBV2|15|-|TRBJ2-2|TRBD2
TGTGCCAGCAGCGTCAGTAGCGGGAGTCCCGGGGAGCTGTTTTTT
CASSVSSGSPGELFF
>TRBV6-5|15|-|TRBJ2-7|-
TGTGCCAGCAGTTACTCGGGGCTAGCCGACTACGAGCAGTACTTC
CASSYSGLADYEQYF
>TRBV10-3|11|few|TRBJ2-7|-
TGTGCCATCAGTGAGGCCCACGAGCAGTACTTC
CAISEAHEQYF
>TRBV7-8|15|many|TRBJ1-1|TRBD1
TGTGCCAGCAGCCCTGGACAGGTTGGGGCCACTGAAGCTTTCTTT
CASSPGQVGATEAFF
>TRBV7-2|18|-|TRBJ2-7|TRBD2
TGTGCCAGCAGCCTACAAGCTCGACTAGCGGGAGGCTCCTACGAGCAGTACTTC
CASSLQARLAGGSYEQYF
>TRBV6-5|12|few|TRBJ2-7|-
TGTGCCAGCGGGGGCAGGGGCTACGAGCAGTACTTC
CASGGRGYEQYF
>TRBV28|13|-|TRBJ1-4|-
TGTGCCAGCAGTCCTCGGGCCAATGAAAAACTGTTTTTT
CASSPRANEKLFF
>TRBV7-9|16|-|TRBJ2-2|TRBD2
TGTGCCAGCAGCCCTCTGAGCGGGAGGGCTCCCGGGGAGCTGTTTTTT
CASSPLSGRAPGELFF
>TRBV27|18|-|TRBJ1-2|-
TGTGCCAGCAGCTCAATACCTTTTACGGGAGACGCTAACTATGGCTACACCTTC
CASSSIPFTGDANYGYTF
>TRBV7-6|14|few|TRBJ2-5|TRBD1
TGTGCCAGCAGCTTAGCGGACAGGGGAGAGACCCAGTACTTC
CASSLADRGETQYF
>TRBV6-1|15|-|TRBJ2-7|-
TGTGCCAGCAGCCAACTCCCCCACAACTCCTACGAGCAGTACTTC
CASSQLPHNSYEQYF
>TRBV2|14|-|TRBJ1-5|TRBD1
TGTGCCAGCAGTGCGTCCCGGGACAGGGCGGCCCAGCATTTT
CASSASRDRAAQHF
>TRBV19|15|-|TRBJ2-1|-
TGTGCCAGTAGTATAGTGGAGGGAGGCTACAATGAGCAGTTCTTC
CASSIVEGGYNEQFF
>TRBV2|13|-|TRBJ2-1|-
TGTGCCAGCAGTGTGGAGTTCTACAATGAGCAGTTCTTC
CASSVEFYNEQFF
>TRBV25-1|15|-|TRBJ1-2|-
TGTGCCAGCAGTGAGGACGGATATTCTAACTATGGCTACACCTTC
CASSEDGYSNYGYTF
>TRBV7-9|15|-|TRBJ1-5|-
TGTGCCAGCAGCTTAGGGGAAGTCGGCAATCAGCCCCAGCATTTT
CASSLGEVGNQPQHF
>TRBV19|13|-|TRBJ2-7|-
TGTGCCAGTAGTCAGACTCCTTACTACGAGCAGTACTTC
CASSQTPYYEQYF
>TRBV28|14|-|TRBJ2-2|-
TGTGCCAGCAGTTTATTACAGTACACCGGGGAGCTGTTTTTT
CASSLLQYTGELFF
>TRBV10-3|11|-|TRBJ1-1|-
TGTGCCATCAGTGAACAGACTGAAGCTTTCTTT
CAISEQTEAFF
>TRBV7-9|11|-|TRBJ1-1|-
TGTGCCAGCAGCCCCGGTGGTGAAGCTTTCTTT
CASSPGGEAFF
>TRBV15|16|-|TRBJ2-3|-
TGTGCCACCAGCAGAGATTTGGCACAGTGGGGAGATACGCAGTATTTT
CATSRDLAQWGDTQYF
>TRBV2|11|-|TRBJ2-7|-
TGTGCCAGCAGTGAGGGGAATGAGCAGTACTTC
CASSEGNEQYF